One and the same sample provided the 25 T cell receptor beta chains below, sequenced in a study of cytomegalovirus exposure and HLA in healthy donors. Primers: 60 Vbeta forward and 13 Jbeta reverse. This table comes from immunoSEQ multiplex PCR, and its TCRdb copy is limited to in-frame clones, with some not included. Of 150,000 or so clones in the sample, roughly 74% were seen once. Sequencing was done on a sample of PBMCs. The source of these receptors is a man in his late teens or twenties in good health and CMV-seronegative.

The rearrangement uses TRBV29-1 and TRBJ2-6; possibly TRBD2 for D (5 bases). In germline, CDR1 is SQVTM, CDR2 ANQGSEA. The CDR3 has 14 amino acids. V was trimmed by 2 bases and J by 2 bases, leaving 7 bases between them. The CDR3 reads CSVERGAGANVLTF. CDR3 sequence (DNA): TGCAGCGTTGAACGGGGAGCTGGGGCCAACGTCCTGACTTTC.

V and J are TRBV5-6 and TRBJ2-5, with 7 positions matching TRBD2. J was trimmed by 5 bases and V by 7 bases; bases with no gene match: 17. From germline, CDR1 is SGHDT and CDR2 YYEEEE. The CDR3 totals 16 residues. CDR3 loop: CASGNFGTTAGETQYF. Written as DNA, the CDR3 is TGTGCCAGCGGAAATTTCGGGACTACCGCGGGGGAGACCCAGTACTTC. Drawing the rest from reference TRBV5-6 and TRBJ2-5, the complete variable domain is DAGVTQSPTHLIKTRGQQVTLRCSPKSGHDTVSWYQQALGQGPQFIFQYYEEEERQRGNFPDRFSGHQFPNYSSELNVNALLLGDSALYLCASGNFGTTAGETQYFGPGTRLLVL.

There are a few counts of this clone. CDR3 coding DNA: TGTGCCCAAGCACAGGGGCTTGACCAGCCCCAGCATTTT. Protein product: CAQAQGLDQPQHF. The V and J genes are TRBV2 and TRBJ1-5; 7 bases are a match to TRBD1. The V gene end was trimmed by 11 bases and the J gene end by 7 bases; junction bases not matched to a gene: 11. The CDR3 totals 13 residues. Per the germline V gene, CDR1 is SNHLY and CDR2 is FYNNEI.

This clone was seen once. CDR3 in DNA: TGTGCCAGTAGTAGTACAGGGGGAACAGATACGCAGTATTTT. This translates into CASSSTGGTDTQYF. The rearrangement links TRBV19 to TRBJ2-3; 8 nucleotides match TRBD1. From germline, CDR1 is LNHDA and CDR2 SQIVND (reference sequence). V dropped 4 bases and J dropped 3; count of bases not matched to a gene: 3. The CDR3 is 14 residues long. The full variable domain, in which reference TRBV19 and TRBJ2-3 provide the parts outside the CDR3, is DGGITQSPKYLFRKEGQNVTLSCEQNLNHDAMYWYRQDPGQGLRLIYYSQIVNDFQKGDIAEGYSVSREKKESFPLTVTSAQKNPTAFYLCASSSTGGTDTQYFGPGTRLTVL.

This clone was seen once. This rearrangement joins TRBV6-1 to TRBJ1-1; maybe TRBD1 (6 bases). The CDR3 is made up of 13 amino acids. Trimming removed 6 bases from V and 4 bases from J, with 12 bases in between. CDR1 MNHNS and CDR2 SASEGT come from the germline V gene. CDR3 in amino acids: CASSAGDGTEAFF. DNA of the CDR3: TGTGCCAGCAGCGCAGGGGATGGCACTGAAGCTTTCTTT.

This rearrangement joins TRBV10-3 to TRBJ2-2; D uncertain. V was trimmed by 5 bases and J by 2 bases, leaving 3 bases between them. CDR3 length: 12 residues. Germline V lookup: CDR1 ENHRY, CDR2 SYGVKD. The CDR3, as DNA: TGTGCCATCAGTCTAAACACCGGGGAGCTGTTTTTT. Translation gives CAISLNTGELFF.

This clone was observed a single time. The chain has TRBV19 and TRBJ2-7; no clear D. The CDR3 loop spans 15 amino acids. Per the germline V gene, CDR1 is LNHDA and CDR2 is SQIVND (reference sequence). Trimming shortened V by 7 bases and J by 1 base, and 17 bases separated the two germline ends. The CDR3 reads CASNHRLPWSYEQYV. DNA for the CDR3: TGTGCCAGTAATCATCGACTGCCGTGGTCCTACGAGCAGTACGTC.

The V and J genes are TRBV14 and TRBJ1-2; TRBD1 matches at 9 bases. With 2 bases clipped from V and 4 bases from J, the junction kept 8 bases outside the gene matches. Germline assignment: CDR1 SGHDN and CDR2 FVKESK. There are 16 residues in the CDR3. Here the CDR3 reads CASSQTGTGWVYGYTF. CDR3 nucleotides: TGTGCCAGCAGCCAAACCGGGACAGGGTGGGTCTATGGCTACACCTTC.

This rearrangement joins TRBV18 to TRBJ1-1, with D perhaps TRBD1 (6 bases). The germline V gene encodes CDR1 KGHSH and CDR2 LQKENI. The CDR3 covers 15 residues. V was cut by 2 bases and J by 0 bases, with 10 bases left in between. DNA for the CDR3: TGTGCCAGCTCACCATCAGGGGCCTTGAACACTGAAGCTTTCTTT. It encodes CASSPSGALNTEAFF.

In DNA form, the CDR3 reads TGTGCCAGCAGCTTAACCTCGGGGCAGGGGAATGAGCAGTTCTTC. This sequence encodes CASSLTSGQGNEQFF. The chain combines TRBV7-8 with TRBJ2-1; weak D call: TRBD1 (6 bases). CDR3 length equals 15 residues. The V and J ends lost 2 bases and 7 bases respectively, with 15 bases between them. Germline V gene sequence: CDR1 SGHVS, CDR2 FQNEAQ.

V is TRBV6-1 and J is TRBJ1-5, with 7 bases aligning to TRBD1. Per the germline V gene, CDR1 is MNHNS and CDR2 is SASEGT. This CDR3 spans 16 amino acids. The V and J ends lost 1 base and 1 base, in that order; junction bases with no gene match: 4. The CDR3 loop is CASSEGTGRSNQPQHF. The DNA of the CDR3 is TGTGCCAGCAGTGAAGGGACAGGTAGAAGCAATCAGCCCCAGCATTTT.

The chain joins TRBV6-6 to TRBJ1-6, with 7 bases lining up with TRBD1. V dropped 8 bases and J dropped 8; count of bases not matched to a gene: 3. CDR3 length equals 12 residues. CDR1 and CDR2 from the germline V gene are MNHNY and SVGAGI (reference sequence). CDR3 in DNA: TGTGCCAGCCGAAGGGGGCATTCACCCCTCCACTTT. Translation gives CASRRGHSPLHF.

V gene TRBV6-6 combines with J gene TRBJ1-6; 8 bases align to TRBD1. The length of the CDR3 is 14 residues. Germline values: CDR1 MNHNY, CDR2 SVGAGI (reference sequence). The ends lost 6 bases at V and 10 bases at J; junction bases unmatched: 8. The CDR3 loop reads CASSPGQGYSPLHF. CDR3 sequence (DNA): TGTGCCAGCAGCCCCGGACAGGGTTACTCACCCCTCCACTTT.

The CDR3 loop is CAWSQSGGETQYF. DNA of the CDR3: TGTGCCTGGAGTCAAAGCGGTGGAGAGACCCAGTACTTC. The chain employs TRBV30 and TRBJ2-5, with D possibly TRBD2 on 5 matching bases. The V gene's germline CDR1 is GTSNPN and CDR2 SVGIG (reference sequence). The V and J ends lost 2 bases and 4 bases respectively, with 11 bases between them. This CDR3 is 13 amino acids long.

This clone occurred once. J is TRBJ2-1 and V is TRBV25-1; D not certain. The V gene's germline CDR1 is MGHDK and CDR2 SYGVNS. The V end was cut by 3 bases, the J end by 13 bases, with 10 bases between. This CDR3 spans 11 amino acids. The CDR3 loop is CASSDYRAQFF. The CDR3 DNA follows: TGTGCCAGCAGTGATTACAGAGCCCAGTTCTTC.

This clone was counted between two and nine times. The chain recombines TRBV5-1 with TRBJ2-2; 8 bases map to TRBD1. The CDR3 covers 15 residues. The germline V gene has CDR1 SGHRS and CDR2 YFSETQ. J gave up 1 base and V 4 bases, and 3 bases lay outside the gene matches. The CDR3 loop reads CASSGGTGNTGELFF. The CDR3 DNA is TGCGCCAGCAGCGGCGGGACAGGGAACACCGGGGAGCTGTTTTTT.

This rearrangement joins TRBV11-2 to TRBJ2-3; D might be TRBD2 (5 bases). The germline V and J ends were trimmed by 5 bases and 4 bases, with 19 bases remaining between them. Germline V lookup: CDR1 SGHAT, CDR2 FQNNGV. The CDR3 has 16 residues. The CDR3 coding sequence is TGTGCCAGCAGCCGTACCCGCGGGCCAGATTCAGATACGCAGTATTTT. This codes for CASSRTRGPDSDTQYF.

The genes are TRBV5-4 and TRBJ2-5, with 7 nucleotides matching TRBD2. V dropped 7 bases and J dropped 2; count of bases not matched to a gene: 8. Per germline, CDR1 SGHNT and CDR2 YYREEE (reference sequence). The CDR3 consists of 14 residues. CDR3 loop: CASRTEREQETQYF. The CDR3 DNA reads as TGTGCCAGCCGTACTGAGCGGGAACAAGAGACCCAGTACTTC.

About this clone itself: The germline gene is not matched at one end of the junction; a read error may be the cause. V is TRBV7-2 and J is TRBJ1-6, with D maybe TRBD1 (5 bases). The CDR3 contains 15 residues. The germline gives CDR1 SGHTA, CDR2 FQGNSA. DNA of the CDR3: TGTGCCAGCACCTTAGGACACCTCTATAATTCACCCCTCCACTTT. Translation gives CASTLGHLYNSPLHF.

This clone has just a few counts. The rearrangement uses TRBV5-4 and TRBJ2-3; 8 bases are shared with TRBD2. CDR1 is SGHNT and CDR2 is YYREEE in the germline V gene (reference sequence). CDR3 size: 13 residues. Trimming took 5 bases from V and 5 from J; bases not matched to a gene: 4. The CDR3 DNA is TGTGCCAGCAGGGGACTAGATAAAGATACGCAGTATTTT. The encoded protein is CASRGLDKDTQYF.

The CDR3 DNA reads TGTGCCAGCAGTGATCAAGGGGGCTCCTACGAGCAGTACTTC. This sequence encodes CASSDQGGSYEQYF. The chain couples TRBV2 to TRBJ2-7, with TRBD1 as a possible D gene (6 bases). With 3 bases removed from V and 0 bases from J, the gap between germline ends came to 9 bases. Germline assignment: CDR1 SNHLY and CDR2 FYNNEI. CDR3 length: 14 residues. Full variable domain (outside the CDR3, taken from reference TRBV2 and TRBJ2-7): EPEVTQTPSHQVTQMGQEVILRCVPISNHLYFYWYRQILGQKVEFLVSFYNNEISEKSEIFDDQFSVERPDGSNFTLKIRSTKLEDSAMYFCASSDQGGSYEQYFGPGTRLTVT.

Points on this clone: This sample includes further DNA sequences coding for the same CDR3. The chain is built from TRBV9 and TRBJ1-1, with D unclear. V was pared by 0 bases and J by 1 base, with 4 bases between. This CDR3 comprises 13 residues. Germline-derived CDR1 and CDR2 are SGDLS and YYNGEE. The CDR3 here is CASSVAGNTEAFF. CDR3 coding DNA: TGTGCCAGCAGCGTAGCGGGGAACACTGAAGCTTTCTTT.

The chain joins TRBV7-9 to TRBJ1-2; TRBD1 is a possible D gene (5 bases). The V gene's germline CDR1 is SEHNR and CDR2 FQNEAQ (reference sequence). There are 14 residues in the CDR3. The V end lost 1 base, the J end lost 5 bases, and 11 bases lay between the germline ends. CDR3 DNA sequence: TGTGCCAGCAGCTTAGGTGACGGGGGGTATGGCTACACCTTC. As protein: CASSLGDGGYGYTF.

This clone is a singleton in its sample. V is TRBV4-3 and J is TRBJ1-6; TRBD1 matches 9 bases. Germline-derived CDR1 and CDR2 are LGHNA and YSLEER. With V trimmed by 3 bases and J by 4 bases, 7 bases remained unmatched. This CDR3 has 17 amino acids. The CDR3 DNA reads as TGCGCCAGCAGCCATCGACAGGGGGATCTGTATAATTCACCCCTCCACTTT. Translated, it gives CASSHRQGDLYNSPLHF.

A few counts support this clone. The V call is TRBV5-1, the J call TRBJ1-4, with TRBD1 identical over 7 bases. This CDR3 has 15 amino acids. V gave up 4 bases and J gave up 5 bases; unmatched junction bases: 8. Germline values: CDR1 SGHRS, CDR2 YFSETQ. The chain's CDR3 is CASSPSGTANEKLFF. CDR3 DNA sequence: TGCGCCAGCAGCCCCTCCGGGACAGCCAATGAAAAACTGTTTTTT.